Presented here are 19 T cell receptor beta chains from one specimen sequenced in a study of CD8 T cells in ankylosing spondylitis. TCRdb called the 5' RACE reads again in MiXCR, with one record for every CDR3 protein. This table has hundreds of thousands of distinct CDR3 sequences, about 19% appearing once. Sequencing input: blood, either unsorted or a sorted T cell fraction (not recorded which). Every receptor here comes from a male donor with ankylosing spondylitis or in good health (not recorded which).

This clonotype was seen only a few times. This chain uses TRBV12-3 or TRBV12-4 with TRBJ2-3, with D tentatively TRBD2 (6 bases). Deletions cut 10 bases from V and 4 bases from J, with 15 bases between. The CDR3 extends over 13 amino acids. CDR3 in amino acids: CATRASASDTQYF. The CDR3 nucleotides read TGTGCCACCCGGGCTAGCGCCTCAGATACGCAGTATTTT.

The chain combines TRBV24-1 with TRBJ2-2; D is undetermined. This CDR3 comprises 14 residues. Germline loops: CDR1 KGHDR, CDR2 SFDVKD. Trimming stripped 5 bases from V and 5 bases from J, with 11 bases between. The CDR3 DNA reads TGTGCCACCAGTGTGTCCAACCCGACCGGGGAGCTGTTTTTT. Translation: CATSVSNPTGELFF.

The J gene is TRBJ2-4, the V gene TRBV27; TRBD1 matches at 10 bases. The CDR3 length is 14 residues. V lost 6 bases to trimming and J lost 5 bases; unmatched junction nucleotides: 4. The V gene's germline CDR1 is MNHEY and CDR2 SMNVEV (reference sequence). The chain's CDR3 is CASSKGQGENIQYF. In DNA form, the CDR3 reads TGTGCCAGCAGCAAAGGACAGGGGGAAAACATTCAGTACTTC.

This clonotype was seen only a few times. The chain joins TRBV7-8 to TRBJ2-1, with 8 bases aligning to TRBD1. The germline gives CDR1 SGHVS, CDR2 FQNEAQ. Germline trimming cut 0 bases from V and 7 bases from J; bases unmatched to any gene: 8. CDR3 length: 16 amino acids. The CDR3 reads CASSLAQVRGLNEQFF. In DNA form, the CDR3 reads TGTGCCAGCAGCTTAGCGCAGGTCAGGGGGCTTAATGAGCAGTTCTTC.

This clonotype was seen a handful of times. The V gene is TRBV28, the J gene TRBJ1-4; possible D gene TRBD1, 6 bases. The ends were cut back, 5 bases at V and 5 bases at J, with 12 bases in the middle. The CDR3 has 14 residues. Looked up from germline, CDR1 is MDHEN and CDR2 is SYDVKM. The CDR3 loop reads CASSHQGTNEKLFF. In nucleotides, the CDR3 is TGTGCCAGCAGTCACCAGGGGACAAATGAAAAACTGTTTTTT.

As DNA, the CDR3 is TGCAGTGCTACCGACAGGCACGAGCAGTACGTC. This sequence encodes CSATDRHEQYV. The V gene is TRBV20-1, the J gene TRBJ2-7, with a possible D match to TRBD1 (6 bases). V shed 4 bases and J shed 5 bases, with 9 bases lying between them. CDR3 length: 11 residues. CDR1 is DFQATT and CDR2 is SNEGSKA in the germline V gene (reference sequence).

This clonotype was seen just once. This chain connects TRBV11-1 to TRBJ2-3; 8 bases fit TRBD1. The CDR3 has 14 amino acids. V shed 7 bases and J 2 bases; nucleotides not matched to a gene: 5. Germline V gene data show CDR1 as SGHAT and CDR2 as FQDESV (reference sequence). The CDR3 protein is CASTGDRYTDTQYF. The CDR3 nucleotides read TGTGCCAGCACCGGGGACAGGTACACAGATACGCAGTATTTT.

V gene TRBV6-1 combines with J gene TRBJ1-6; TRBD1 is a possible D gene (5 bases). Trimming stripped 6 bases from V and 5 bases from J, with 20 bases between. This CDR3 has 17 residues. CDR1 and CDR2 from the germline V gene are MNHNS and SASEGT. CDR3 sequence: CASSRGPLPPNNSPLHF. DNA for the CDR3: TGTGCCAGCAGCCGGGGACCACTCCCTCCGAATAATTCACCCCTCCACTTT.

This clonotype was counted between two and nine times. The chain combines TRBV20-1 with TRBJ2-7; 12 positions match TRBD2. Germline V lookup: CDR1 DFQATT, CDR2 SNEGSKA (reference sequence). The CDR3 runs 15 residues. The V and J ends lost 4 bases and 6 bases, in that order; junction bases with no gene match: 10. The CDR3 spells CSAILAGGPDGEQYV. The CDR3 bases are TGCAGTGCTATCCTAGCGGGGGGGCCGGACGGCGAGCAGTACGTC.

This clonotype was observed a handful of times. This rearrangement joins TRBV21-1 to TRBJ2-3; TRBD2, the table's D call, lacks a check against the DNA. TRBV21-1 constitutes a pseudogene. The CDR3 is made up of 14 amino acids. The CDR3 is CASSKEQGRNTQYF. As DNA, the CDR3 is TGTGCCAGCAGCAAAGAGCAGGGGAGGAATACGCAGTATTTT.

The chain couples TRBV12-3 or TRBV12-4 to TRBJ2-1; 14 bases fit TRBD2. This CDR3 has 20 amino acids. Germline trimming cut 3 bases from V and 0 bases from J; bases unmatched to any gene: 10. This chain's CDR3 is CASSFPGTSGSPSSYNEQFF. CDR3 coding DNA: TGTGCCAGCAGTTTCCCCGGGACTAGCGGGAGCCCAAGCTCCTACAATGAGCAGTTCTTC.

For the CDR3, the DNA is TGTGCCACCGGCTACAGGGAGAACACTGAAGCTTTCTTT. Amino acid sequence: CATGYRENTEAFF. This chain uses TRBV27 with TRBJ1-1; tentatively, D is TRBD1 (6 bases). Germline V gene data show CDR1 as MNHEY and CDR2 as SMNVEV (reference sequence). The CDR3 totals 13 residues. Trimming took off 10 bases at V and 1 base at J, with 13 bases between the two ends.

The rearrangement uses TRBV20-1 and TRBJ1-3; D is unclear. V was cut by 4 bases and J by 8 bases, with 12 bases left in between. Germline CDR1 is DFQATT and CDR2 is SNEGSKA (reference sequence). This CDR3 spans 12 amino acids. The DNA for the CDR3 is TGCAGTGCTAATACCCCCGCGGACACCATATATTTT. It specifies CSANTPADTIYF.

With regard to this clonotype: The germline gene is not matched at one end of the junction; a read error may be the cause. This chain links TRBV7-3 with TRBJ2-3; weak D call: TRBD2 (6 bases). Germline-derived CDR1 and CDR2 are SGHTA and FQGTGA. CDR3 length: 16 residues. CDR3 protein: CASSLDGSVSTDTQCF. CDR3 nucleotide sequence: TGTGCCAGCAGCTTAGACGGGAGCGTATCGACAGATACGCAGTGTTTT.

This clonotype was seen more than once but under ten times. This chain links TRBV5-1 with TRBJ2-3; D might be TRBD1 (6 bases). The CDR3 has 15 amino acids. The germline V gene encodes CDR1 SGHRS and CDR2 YFSETQ. V shed 3 bases and J shed 3 bases, with 14 bases lying between them. The CDR3 region is CASSWDTYGTDTQYF. The DNA for the CDR3 is TGCGCCAGCAGCTGGGACACTTACGGGACAGATACGCAGTATTTT. Supplemented by reference TRBV5-1 and TRBJ2-3, the full variable domain reads KAGVTQTPRYLIKTRGQQVTLSCSPISGHRSVSWYQQTPGQGLQFLFEYFSETQRNKGNFPGRFSGRQFSNSRSEMNVSTLELGDSALYLCASSWDTYGTDTQYFGPGTRLTVL.

This clonotype showed up many times. The chain links TRBV12-3 or TRBV12-4 to TRBJ1-4; 9 nucleotides align to TRBD1. The CDR3 sequence is 14 residues long. V trimming: 3 bases; J trimming: 7 bases; junction bases outside the gene matches: 3. The CDR3 sequence is CASSLTGGVEKLFF. For the CDR3, the DNA is TGTGCCAGCAGTTTGACAGGGGGGGTTGAAAAACTGTTTTTT.

The chain employs TRBV4-1 and TRBJ1-2; no definite D call. V lost 3 bases and J 4 bases, leaving 18 bases between the germline ends. CDR3 length: 16 residues. Germline loops: CDR1 MGHRA, CDR2 YSYEKL. The CDR3 here is CASSQSSRWLAYGYTF. The CDR3 region has the DNA TGCGCCAGCAGCCAGAGTAGTAGGTGGTTAGCCTATGGCTACACCTTC.

This clonotype appeared a single time. This may be a read error, as it is one base from a much larger clone. The rearrangement uses TRBV27 and TRBJ2-2; a weak D match, TRBD1 (6 bases). CDR1 MNHEY and CDR2 SMNVEV come from the germline V gene (reference sequence). This CDR3 has 14 amino acids. CDR3 bases: TGTGCCAGCAGTTCAGGGGAATTAACCGAGGAGCTGTTTTTT. Translating gives CASSSGELTEELFF.

CDR3 amino acids: CSALLGQGGGPQHF. The DNA of the CDR3 is TGCAGTGCTCTCCTCGGACAGGGAGGTGGGCCCCAGCATTTT. The gene calls are TRBV20-1 and TRBJ1-5, with 8 bases fitting TRBD1. This CDR3 spans 14 amino acids. The germline CDR1 and CDR2 sequences are DFQATT and SNEGSKA (reference sequence). Unmatched junction bases numbered 12, after V lost 5 bases and J lost 9 bases.